A single T cell receptor (beta chain) is shown here with its context. Its antigen remains unidentified. No clone much larger than this one lies a single base away; base qualities are absent. The donors were healthy, HIV-negative adults with no recently reported acute infections or vaccinations. Every donor was a Caucasian adult residing in Nashville, Tennessee, USA. CD4+ T cells were enriched by magnetic negative selection; naive cells were then positively selected on CD45RA, and the negative fraction formed the memory subset. Blood was collected by leukapheresis, and PBMCs were isolated by Ficoll-Histopaque density gradient centrifugation and then cryopreserved in liquid nitrogen vapor phase. Analytical flow cytometry was used to check the purity and quantity of each magnetically sorted T cell population. Genomic DNA was isolated from each sorted fraction and quantified by UV absorbance on a Nanodrop 2000c.

The data derive from a study of shared clonotypes between healthy human individuals (TCRdb year 2020). Regarding the research as a whole: Two women and a few men aged 18 to 49 years were included in the cohort. Leukapheresis yielded between about 0.9 and 8.9 billion PBMCs per donor. For each donor, CD4 naive and CD4 memory were each run on three plates, CD8 naive on two plates, and CD8 memory on one plate. To increase sequencing depth and limit assay-specific biases, different laboratories used diverse techniques to prepare libraries and sequence TCR repertoires. To estimate repertoire size and how much clonotypes are shared between individuals, the study performed deep sequencing of blood TCR repertoires from a handful of healthy adults. Overall study results and their limits: Higher generation probabilities were observed for clonotypes shared by all four sorted-subset donors than for non-shared clonotypes. Only blood was sampled, and tissue TCR repertoires likely differ from those in blood. Pairwise subsampling led to the expectation that sequencing depth would affect the degree of clonotype sharing among donors. Approximately 5% of naive CD4, 3% to 4% of naive CD8, approximately 2.2% of memory CD4, and around 0.42% of memory CD8 clonotypes were shared across several donors. Larger estimated clonotype richness was generally found for naive subsets than for memory subsets. Even with the large sequencing depth, rarefaction of the sorted-subset datasets indicated that sequencing was incomplete. Because the study included only a small number of donors, the genetic and exposure-history diversity represented was limited.

Using the deep immunoSEQ assay, TCR CDR3 regions were amplified from genomic DNA by multiplex PCR. Extracted genomic DNA from each cell subset was spread evenly across all wells of several immunoSEQ 96-well plates, with each plate serving as a replicate. For sorted subsets, 150 to 250 ng of genomic DNA, equivalent to some 33,000 T cell genomes, went into each replicate PCR. Purified libraries were measured with a Qubit 3.0 fluorometer, size-checked on a Bioanalyzer 2100, and measured again with the KAPA Library Quantification kit. Every immunoSEQ 96-well plate was sequenced on a separate single-read 150-cycle Illumina NextSeq 550 flow cell. The paper's processing steps were these. Because the immunoSEQ output included only junctional sequences and no quality scores, the filtering could not be the same as the filtering used for full-length reads. Sequences were annotated with PyIR, a Python wrapper for IgBLAST v1.9, and V/J genes and CDR3 were assigned using IMGT germline references. Any read was removed if the V/J assignment was weak (E-value above 1e-6), the CDR3 was missing, or the read contained stop codons, out-of-frame junctions, or ambiguous translated residues. V3J clonotypes were defined as sequences sharing an identical inferred V gene, J gene, and CDR3 amino acid sequence. Percentage overlap between repertoires was calculated by dividing the number of shared unique clonotypes by the size of the smaller repertoire. Three approaches were used to assess repertoire richness: RTK rarefaction, the Chao1 estimator, and Recon v2.1 estimates of unobserved clonotypes. Generation probabilities for all TCRbeta clonotypes obtained by the gDNA method from a handful of donors were computed using OLGA. Imported from immuneACCESS, the table was reduced by TCRdb to in-frame sequences with V and J called. These copies leave out some clones; in studies compared against another copy, an unresolved V gene accounts for under half, and the cause of the remainder is not known. V and J calls and clone size are as listed in that table; D and trimming were resolved from the DNA. Here the sample has about 1.5 million clones; roughly 98% occur a single time. The ten largest clones take up roughly 0.42% of the sample.

Relative to germline, V is 3 bases shorter and J is 9 bases shorter, with 15 bases between their ends. From the cysteine up to the phenylalanine, the CDR3 has a length of 13 residues. Only CDR3 DNA is held: 39 bases, read in frame from base 1. Sequences SGHVS (CDR1) and FQNEAQ (CDR2) are obtained from the germline V gene. The sequence came from a man aged 25-45 years in good health. Material: naive CD4+ T cells sorted from blood. What the cell subset or site label conveys for this sample: CD45RA+ positively selected. The rearranged chain carries TRBV7-8 and TRBJ2-7, with the D gene too uncertain to name. In nucleotide form, the sequence is TGTGCCAGCAGCTTTGCCGGCGGCTCCGGGCAGTACTTC. Translated, this gives CASSFAGGSGQYF.